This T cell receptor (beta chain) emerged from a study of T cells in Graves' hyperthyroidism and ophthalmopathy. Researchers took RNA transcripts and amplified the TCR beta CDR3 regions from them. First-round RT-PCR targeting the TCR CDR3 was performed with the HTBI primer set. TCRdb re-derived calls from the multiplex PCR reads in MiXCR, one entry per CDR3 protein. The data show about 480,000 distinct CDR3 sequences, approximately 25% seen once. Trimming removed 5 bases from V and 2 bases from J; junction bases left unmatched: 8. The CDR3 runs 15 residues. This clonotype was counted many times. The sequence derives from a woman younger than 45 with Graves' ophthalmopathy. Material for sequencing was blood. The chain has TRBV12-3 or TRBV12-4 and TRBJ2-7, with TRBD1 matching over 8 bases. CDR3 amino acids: CASSMQTGVPYEQYF. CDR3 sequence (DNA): TGTGCCAGCAGTATGCAGACAGGGGTTCCCTACGAGCAGTACTTC.